This T cell receptor (beta chain) derives from a study of T cell repertoires in ileal Crohn's disease. For the study at large: Less than 45% were active smokers at surgery; median disease duration was 7.9 years. Every patient was operated on for stricturing (roughly 60%) or penetrating (about 39%) complications. About half received postoperative treatment, around 10 with thiopurines and approximately 19 anti-TNF.

Study-level points and caveats: High-frequency clones were more common in sorted CD8 than CD4 cells.

This CDR3 is 15 amino acids long. CDR1 and CDR2 from the germline V gene are SGDLS and YYNGEE. The ends lost 3 bases at V and 6 bases at J; junction bases unmatched: 11. Generated by immunoSEQ multiplex PCR, the TCRdb table keeps only in-frame clones and is missing some. Of 9,000 to 10,000 clones listed, 76% are singletons. A remark on this clone: Its target is not known.

This TCR was sampled from an adult with Crohn's disease. The V and J genes are TRBV9 and TRBJ1-1; 7 bases are a match to TRBD1. Sequencing was done on a sample of ileal tissue. The CDR3 is CASSGRSGRGAEAFF. The CDR3 nucleotides read TGTGCCAGCAGCGGCCGATCCGGCAGGGGGGCTGAAGCTTTCTTT.